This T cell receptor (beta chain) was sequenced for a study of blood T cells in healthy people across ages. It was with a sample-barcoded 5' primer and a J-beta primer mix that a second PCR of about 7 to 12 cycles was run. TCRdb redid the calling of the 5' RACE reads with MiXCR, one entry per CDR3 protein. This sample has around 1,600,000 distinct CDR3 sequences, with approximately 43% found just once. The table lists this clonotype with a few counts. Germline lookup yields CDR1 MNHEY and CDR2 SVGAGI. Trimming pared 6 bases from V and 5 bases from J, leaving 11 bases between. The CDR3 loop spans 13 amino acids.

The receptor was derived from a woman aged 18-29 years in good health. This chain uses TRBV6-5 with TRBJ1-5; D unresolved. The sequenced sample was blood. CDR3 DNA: TGTGCCAGCAGATCGGGTGGTTATCAGCCCCAGCATTTT. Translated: CASRSGGYQPQHF.